A single T cell receptor (beta chain) is shown here with its context. Its specificity is not known. The data derive from a study of T cell responses to AZD1222 COVID-19 vaccine. Broader study findings: The donor group comprised mostly white British people and more females; the analysis possibly underestimated clonal diversity. Spike-specific TCR breadth rose after two AZD1222 doses, and depth rose as well. Researchers report vaccine-associated CD4 TCRs spanning spike, with dominance at 160-218 and 743-854.

This CDR3 is built from 14 residues. Trimming took 3 bases from V and 9 from J; bases not matched to a gene: 7. Germline lookup yields CDR1 SGHNT and CDR2 YYREEE (reference sequence). Sequencing used immunoSEQ multiplex PCR; TCRdb keeps in-frame clones, though not all of them. The sample lists approximately 130,000 clones; 70% to 90% were seen once. V gene TRBV5-4 combines with J gene TRBJ2-7; 12 nucleotides agree with TRBD1. Sequenced material: peripheral blood, taken 28 days after the second dose of the MenACWY control vaccine. The clonotype originates from an adult who received the MenACWY meningococcal vaccine as a control. The DNA of the CDR3 is TGTGCCAGCAGCTCCGGGACAGGGGGCGGTGGGCAGTACGTC. It translates to CASSSGTGGGGQYV.